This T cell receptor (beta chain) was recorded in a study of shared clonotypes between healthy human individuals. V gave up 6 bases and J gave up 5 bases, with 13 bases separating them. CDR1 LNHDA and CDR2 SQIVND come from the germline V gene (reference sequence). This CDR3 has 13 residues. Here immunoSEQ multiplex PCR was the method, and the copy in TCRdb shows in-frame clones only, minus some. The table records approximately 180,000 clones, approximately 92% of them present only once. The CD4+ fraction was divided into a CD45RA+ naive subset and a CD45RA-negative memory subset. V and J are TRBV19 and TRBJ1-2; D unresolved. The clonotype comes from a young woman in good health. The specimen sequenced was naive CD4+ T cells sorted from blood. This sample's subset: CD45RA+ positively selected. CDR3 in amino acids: CASSNLRLYGYTF. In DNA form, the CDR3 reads TGTGCCAGTAGCAACTTACGTCTATATGGCTACACCTTC.